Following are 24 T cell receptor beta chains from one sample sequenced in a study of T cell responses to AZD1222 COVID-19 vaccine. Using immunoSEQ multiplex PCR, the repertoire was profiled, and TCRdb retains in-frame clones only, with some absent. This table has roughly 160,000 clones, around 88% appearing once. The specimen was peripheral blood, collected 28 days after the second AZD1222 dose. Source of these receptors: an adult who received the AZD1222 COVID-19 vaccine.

As DNA, the CDR3 is TGCGCCAGCAGCCTCTCTCCCAGGAAGGGTGCAGGGAACACTGAAGCTTTCTTT. Protein: CASSLSPRKGAGNTEAFF. The chain joins TRBV4-1 to TRBJ1-1; D is undetermined. The CDR3 extends over 18 amino acids. From germline, CDR1 is MGHRA and CDR2 YSYEKL. V dropped 4 bases and J dropped 1 base, with 22 bases sitting between them.

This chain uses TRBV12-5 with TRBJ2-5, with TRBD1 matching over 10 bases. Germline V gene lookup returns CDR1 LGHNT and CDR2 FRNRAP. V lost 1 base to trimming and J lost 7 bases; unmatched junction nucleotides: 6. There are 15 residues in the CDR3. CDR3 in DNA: TGTGCTAGTGGTTTGGCCGGACAGGGGGGCGTGACCCAGTACTTC. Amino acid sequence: CASGLAGQGGVTQYF.

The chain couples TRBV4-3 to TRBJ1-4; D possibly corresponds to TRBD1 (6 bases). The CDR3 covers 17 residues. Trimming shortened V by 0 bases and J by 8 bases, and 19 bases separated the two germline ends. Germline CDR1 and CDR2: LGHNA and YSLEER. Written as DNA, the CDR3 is TGCGCCAGCAGCCAAGATCTTCTGACAGGTGGCGGGGAAAAACTGTTTTTT. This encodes CASSQDLLTGGGEKLFF.

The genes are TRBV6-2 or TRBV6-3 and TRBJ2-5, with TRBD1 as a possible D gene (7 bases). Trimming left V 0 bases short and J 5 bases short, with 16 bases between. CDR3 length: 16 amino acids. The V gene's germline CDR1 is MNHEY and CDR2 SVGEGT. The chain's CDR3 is CASSYSMFAGGETQYF. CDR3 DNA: TGTGCCAGCAGTTACTCGATGTTTGCAGGGGGGGAGACCCAGTACTTC.

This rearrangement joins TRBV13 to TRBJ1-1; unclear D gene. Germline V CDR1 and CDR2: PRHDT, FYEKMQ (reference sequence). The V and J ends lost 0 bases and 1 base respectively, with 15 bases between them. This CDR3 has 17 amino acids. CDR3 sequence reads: CASSLGRTPRGNTEAFF. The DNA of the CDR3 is TGTGCCAGCAGCTTAGGCCGGACTCCACGGGGGAACACTGAAGCTTTCTTT.

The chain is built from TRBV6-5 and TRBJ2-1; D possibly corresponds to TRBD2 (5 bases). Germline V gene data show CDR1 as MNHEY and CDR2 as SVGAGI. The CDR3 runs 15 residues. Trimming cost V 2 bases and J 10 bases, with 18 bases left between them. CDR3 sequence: CASSYTPAARGEQFF. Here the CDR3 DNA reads TGTGCCAGCAGTTACACACCGGCCGCCCGGGGAGAGCAGTTCTTC.

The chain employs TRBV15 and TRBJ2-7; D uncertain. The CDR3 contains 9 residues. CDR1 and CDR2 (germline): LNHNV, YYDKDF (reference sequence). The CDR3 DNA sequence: TGTGCACCCCGCCACGAGCAGTACTTC. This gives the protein CAPRHEQYF.

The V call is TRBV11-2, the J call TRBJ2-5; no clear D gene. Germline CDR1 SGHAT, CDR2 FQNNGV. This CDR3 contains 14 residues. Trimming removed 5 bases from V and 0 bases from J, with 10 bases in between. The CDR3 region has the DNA TGTGCCAGCAGCCGTCCGCGGTACCAAGAGACCCAGTACTTC. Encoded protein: CASSRPRYQETQYF.

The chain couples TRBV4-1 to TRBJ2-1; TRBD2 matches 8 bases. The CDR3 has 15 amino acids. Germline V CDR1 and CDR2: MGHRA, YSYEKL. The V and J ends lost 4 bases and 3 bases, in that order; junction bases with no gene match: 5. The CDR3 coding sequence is TGCGCCAGCAGCCGAGCGGGGGAGTACTACAATGAGCAGTTCTTC. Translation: CASSRAGEYYNEQFF.

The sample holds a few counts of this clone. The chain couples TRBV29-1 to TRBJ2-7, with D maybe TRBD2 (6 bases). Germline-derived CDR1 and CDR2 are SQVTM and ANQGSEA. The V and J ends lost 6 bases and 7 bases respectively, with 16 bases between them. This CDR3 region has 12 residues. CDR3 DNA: TGCAGCGTGGGTGGGGCCGGGAGTGAGCAGTACTTC. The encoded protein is CSVGGAGSEQYF.

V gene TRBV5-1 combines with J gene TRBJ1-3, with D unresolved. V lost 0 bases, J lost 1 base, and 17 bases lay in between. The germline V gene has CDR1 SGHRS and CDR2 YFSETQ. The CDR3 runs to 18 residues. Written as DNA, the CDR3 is TGCGCCAGCAGCTTGGATCCCGTCGGCCAGGCTTCTGGAAACACCATATATTTT. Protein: CASSLDPVGQASGNTIYF.

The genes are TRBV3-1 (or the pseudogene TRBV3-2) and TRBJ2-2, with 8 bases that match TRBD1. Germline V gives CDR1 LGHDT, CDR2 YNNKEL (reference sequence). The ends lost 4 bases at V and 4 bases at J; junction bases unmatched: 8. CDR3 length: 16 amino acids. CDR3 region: CASSPPRTGTTGELFF. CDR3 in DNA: TGTGCCAGCAGCCCGCCCCGGACAGGGACCACCGGGGAGCTGTTTTTT.

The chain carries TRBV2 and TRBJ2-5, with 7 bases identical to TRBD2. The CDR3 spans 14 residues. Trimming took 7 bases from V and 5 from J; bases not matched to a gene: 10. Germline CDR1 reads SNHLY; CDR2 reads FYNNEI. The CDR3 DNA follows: TGTGCCAGCAATTCGAGGGGAGGGCGGGAGACCCAGTACTTC. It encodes CASNSRGGRETQYF. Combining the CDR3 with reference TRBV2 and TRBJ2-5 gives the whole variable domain EPEVTQTPSHQVTQMGQEVILRCVPISNHLYFYWYRQILGQKVEFLVSFYNNEISEKSEIFDDQFSVERPDGSNFTLKIRSTKLEDSAMYFCASNSRGGRETQYFGPGTRLLVL.

This CDR3 is CSVYSRWEGETNGAFF. DNA of the CDR3: TGCAGCGTCTATTCGAGATGGGAGGGGGAAACCAACGGAGCTTTCTTT. The chain carries TRBV29-1 and TRBJ1-1; D may be TRBD1 (6 bases). This CDR3 has 16 amino acids. Between the trimmed V and J ends, which lost 6 bases and 10 bases, there was a span of 30 bases. Germline V CDR1 and CDR2: SQVTM, ANQGSEA.

The CDR3 nucleotides are TGTGCCAGCAGTTTAAAGGGTGGCTATGGCTACACCTTC. The encoded protein is CASSLKGGYGYTF. V gene TRBV12-3 or TRBV12-4 combines with J gene TRBJ1-2; no reliable D call. There are 13 residues in the CDR3. Trimming took off 2 bases at V and 4 bases at J, with 8 bases between the two ends.

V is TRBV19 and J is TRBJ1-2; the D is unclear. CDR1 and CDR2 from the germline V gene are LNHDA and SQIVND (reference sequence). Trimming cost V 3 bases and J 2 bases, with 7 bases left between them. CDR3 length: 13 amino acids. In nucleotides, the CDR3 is TGTGCCAGTAGTATTAGACAAAACTATGGCTACACCTTC. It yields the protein CASSIRQNYGYTF.

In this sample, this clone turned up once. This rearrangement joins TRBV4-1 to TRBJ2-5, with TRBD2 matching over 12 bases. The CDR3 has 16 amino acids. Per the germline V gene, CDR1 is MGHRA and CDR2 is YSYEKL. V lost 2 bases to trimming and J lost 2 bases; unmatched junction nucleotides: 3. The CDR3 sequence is CASSQRTSGVQETQYF. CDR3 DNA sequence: TGCGCCAGCAGCCAAAGGACTAGCGGGGTTCAAGAGACCCAGTACTTC.

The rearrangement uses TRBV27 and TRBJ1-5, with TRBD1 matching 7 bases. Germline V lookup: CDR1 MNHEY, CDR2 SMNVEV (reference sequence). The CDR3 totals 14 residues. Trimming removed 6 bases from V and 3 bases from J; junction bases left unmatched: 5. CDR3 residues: CASSLQGYNQPQHF. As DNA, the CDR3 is TGTGCCAGCAGCCTACAGGGGTACAATCAGCCCCAGCATTTT.

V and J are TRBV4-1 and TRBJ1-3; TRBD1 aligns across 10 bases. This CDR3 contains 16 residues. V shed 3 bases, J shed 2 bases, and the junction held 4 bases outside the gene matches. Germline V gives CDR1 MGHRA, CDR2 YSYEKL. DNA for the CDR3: TGCGCCAGCAGCCATCACGGACAGGGGGCTGGAAACACCATATATTTT. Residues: CASSHHGQGAGNTIYF.

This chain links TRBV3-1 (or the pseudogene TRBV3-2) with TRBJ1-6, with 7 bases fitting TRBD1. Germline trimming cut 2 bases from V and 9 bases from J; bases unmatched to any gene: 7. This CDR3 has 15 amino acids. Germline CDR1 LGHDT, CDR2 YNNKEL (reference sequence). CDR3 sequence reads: CASSQTGVRRSPLHF. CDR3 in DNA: TGTGCCAGCAGCCAAACAGGGGTGAGGCGTTCACCCCTCCACTTT.

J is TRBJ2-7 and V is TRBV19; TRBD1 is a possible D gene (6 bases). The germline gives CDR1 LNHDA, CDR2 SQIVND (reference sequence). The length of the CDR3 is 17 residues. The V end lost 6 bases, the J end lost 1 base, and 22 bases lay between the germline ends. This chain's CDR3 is CASSHGRGAQGSYEQYF. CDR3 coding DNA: TGTGCCAGTAGCCACGGACGAGGGGCCCAGGGGTCCTACGAGCAGTACTTC.

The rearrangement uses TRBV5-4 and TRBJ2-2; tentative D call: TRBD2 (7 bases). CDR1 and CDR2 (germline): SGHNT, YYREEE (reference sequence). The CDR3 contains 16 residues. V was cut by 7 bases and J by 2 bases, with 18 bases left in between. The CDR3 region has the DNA TGTGCCAGCTTTTACGGGGGGCTTATAAACACCGGGGAGCTGTTTTTT. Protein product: CASFYGGLINTGELFF.

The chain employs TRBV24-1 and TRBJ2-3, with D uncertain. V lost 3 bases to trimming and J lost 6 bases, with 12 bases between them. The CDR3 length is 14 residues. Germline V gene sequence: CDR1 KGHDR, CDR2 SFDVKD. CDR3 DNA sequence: TGTGCCACCAGTGATGTTGGGTCTCGGGATACGCAGTATTTT. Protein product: CATSDVGSRDTQYF.

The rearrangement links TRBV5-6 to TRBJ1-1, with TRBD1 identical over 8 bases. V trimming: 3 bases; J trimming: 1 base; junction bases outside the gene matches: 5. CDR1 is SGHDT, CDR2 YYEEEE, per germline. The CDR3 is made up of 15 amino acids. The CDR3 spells CASSYQDRENTEAFF. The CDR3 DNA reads TGTGCCAGCAGCTACCAGGACAGGGAGAACACTGAAGCTTTCTTT.